The clone carrying this T cell receptor (beta chain) was seen a handful of times. The sample originates from a study of T-cell reconstitution after alpha-beta-depleted transplantation in children. Germline V gene lookup returns CDR1 SQVTM and CDR2 ANQGSEA. V was trimmed by 5 bases and J by 4 bases, leaving 6 bases between them. This CDR3 spans 11 amino acids. Using unique molecular identifiers, the investigators prepared the TCRbeta library. Via MiXCR, TCRdb re-called the PCR reads, giving one row per CDR3 protein. The table includes hundreds of thousands of distinct CDR3 sequences, 10% to 15% detected once.

The chain links TRBV29-1 to TRBJ2-1; no reliable D call. The sample consisted of PBMCs, mostly from graft donor cells, taken 360 days after TCRalphabeta/CD19-depleted stem cell transplant. This sequence was found in a male patient under 18 who had a stem cell transplant for acute myeloid leukemia, so the T cells may come from the graft donor. This CDR3 reads CSVIPYNEQFF. In DNA, the CDR3 is TGCAGCGTTATACCTTACAATGAGCAGTTCTTC.